The entry that follows covers one T cell receptor beta chain sequence. The target antigen is unknown. This entry is derived from a study of T cell responses to AZD1222 COVID-19 vaccine. Study overall: It was second doses at about 4 or about 12 weeks that were pooled. Study-wide points: Baseline serostatus was positive in only five to seven AZD1222 recipients. Most donors were white British and more were female, and clonal diversity was possibly underestimated. Spike was spanned by vaccine-associated CD4 TCRs, which were dominant at 160-218 and 743-854.

Libraries were prepared by immunoSEQ multiplex PCR; TCRdb keeps only in-frame clonotypes and omits some of them. Of approximately 150,000 clones detected, 90% appear once; the ten largest clones hold approximately 3%. The CDR3 is made up of 15 amino acids. Germline-derived CDR1 and CDR2 are MNHEY and SVGAGI. J lost 8 bases, V lost 0 bases, and 5 bases had no gene match. The chain combines TRBV6-5 with TRBJ2-1; 9 bases are a match to TRBD2. The TCR originated in an adult in good health. The sequences come from peripheral blood, collected on day 0 of AZD1222 vaccination. The CDR3: CASSYSAGGQDEQFF. The CDR3 region has the DNA TGTGCCAGCAGTTACTCGGCGGGGGGGCAGGATGAGCAGTTCTTC.